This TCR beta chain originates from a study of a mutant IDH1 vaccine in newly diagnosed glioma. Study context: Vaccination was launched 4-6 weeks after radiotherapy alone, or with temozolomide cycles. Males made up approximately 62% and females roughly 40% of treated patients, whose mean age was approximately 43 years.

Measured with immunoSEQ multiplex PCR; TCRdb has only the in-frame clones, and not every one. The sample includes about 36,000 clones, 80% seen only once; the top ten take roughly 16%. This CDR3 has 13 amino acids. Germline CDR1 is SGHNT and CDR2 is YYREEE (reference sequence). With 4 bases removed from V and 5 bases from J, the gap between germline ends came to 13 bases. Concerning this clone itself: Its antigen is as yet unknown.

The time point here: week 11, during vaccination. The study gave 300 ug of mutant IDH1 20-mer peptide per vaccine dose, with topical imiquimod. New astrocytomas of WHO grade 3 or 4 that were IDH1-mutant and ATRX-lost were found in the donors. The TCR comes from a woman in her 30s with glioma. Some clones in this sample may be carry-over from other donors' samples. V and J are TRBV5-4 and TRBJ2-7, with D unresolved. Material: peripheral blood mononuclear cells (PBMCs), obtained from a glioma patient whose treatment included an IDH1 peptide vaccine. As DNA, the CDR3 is TGTGCCAGCAGCCCGCGGTCGGGTAACGAGCAGTACTTC. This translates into CASSPRSGNEQYF.